Here is one T cell receptor beta chain with its context. It lacks a known antigen. The sample holds no much larger clone one base away, and base qualities are not on file. Taken from cysteine to phenylalanine, the CDR3 has 14 residues. CDR3 DNA is the only sequence kept; it has 42 bases, read in frame from the first base. Via the germline V gene, CDR1 is SGHRS and CDR2 YFSETQ. V is shortened by 9 bases, J by 3 bases, and the region joining them spans 15 bases. These data are taken from a study of patients and donors after allogeneic stem cell transplantation (dated by TCRdb to 2018 to 2021). Library preparation employed RT-PCR. Reads for this sample came from a NextSeq 550. TCRdb reran the public reads through fastp at Q25 and MiXCR, keeping productive beta chains. Each CDR3 protein gets just one entry, which takes the most common genes and DNA from the rows behind it. The sample yields 25,000 to 30,000 distinct CDR3 sequences; roughly 7.3% were counted once. Approximately 48% of the sample rests with the top ten.

The sequence links TRBV5-1 to TRBJ2-2, with TRBD1 tentatively as D gene (6 bases match). Source material: blood, either unsorted or a sorted T cell fraction (not recorded which). This sequence originates from a human donor who was either an allogeneic HSCT recipient or a stem cell or donor lymphocyte infusion donor (not recorded which). It is not recorded whose cells these are; they may come from a transplant donor. The CDR3 in this case is CATQQGPDTGELFF. The DNA reads TGCGCCACCCAACAGGGTCCAGACACCGGGGAGCTGTTTTTT.